The T cell receptor (beta chain) under discussion was sequenced for a study of control samples from healthy donors and cancer patients. The germline V gene has CDR1 LNHNV and CDR2 YYDKDF (reference sequence). CDR3 size: 13 residues. V was cut by 8 bases and J by 3 bases, with 13 bases left in between. This clone was seen just once. This table comes from immunoSEQ multiplex PCR, and its TCRdb copy is limited to in-frame clones, with some not included. The top ten clones hold about 4.2% of a sample with approximately 100,000 clones, 90% of them seen once. The TCR originated in a human donor in good health. The donor label of this sample is uncertain. The chain combines TRBV15 with TRBJ1-1; the D is unclear. The sample was blood. CDR3 in amino acids: CATVGQPDTEAFF. In DNA, the CDR3 is TGTGCCACCGTTGGGCAGCCGGACACTGAAGCTTTCTTT.